This T cell receptor (beta chain) was obtained from a study of cytotoxic CD8 clonotypes in ibrutinib-treated CLL. Study-level information: Responses comprised 25 or so partial and 2 complete; at median around 67 months, 14 remained remitted and approximately 12 progressed. Whole-study results and caveats: Clonality, elevated at ibrutinib response, dropped back toward baseline at progression.

Germline V gene data show CDR1 as SGHTA and CDR2 as FQGTGA. The CDR3 sequence is 16 residues long. The V end was cut by 0 bases, the J end by 2 bases, with 11 bases between. A word on this clone: No antigen is known for it.

The sequencing depth, 1 in 200,000 to 1 in 1 million T cells, was the target. Some clones are missing from TCRdb's copy, which holds only in-frame ones; the method was immunoSEQ multiplex PCR. The sample has over 110,000 clones; 85% to 95% are singletons. The sequence was obtained from a human donor with chronic lymphocytic leukemia. Material: PBMCs, obtained after 12 months of ibrutinib treatment. The chain joins TRBV7-3 to TRBJ2-1; perhaps TRBD2 as D (7 bases). The CDR3 spells CASSLTGGGAYNEQFF. In DNA form, the CDR3 reads TGTGCCAGCAGCTTAACGGGCGGGGGCGCCTACAATGAGCAGTTCTTC. Based on the CDR3 plus reference TRBV7-3 and TRBJ2-1, the full variable domain is GAGVSQTPSNKVTEKGKYVELRCDPISGHTALYWYRQSLGQGPEFLIYFQGTGAADDSGLPNDRFFAVRPEGSVSTLKIQRTERGDSAVYLCASSLTGGGAYNEQFFGPGTRLTVL.